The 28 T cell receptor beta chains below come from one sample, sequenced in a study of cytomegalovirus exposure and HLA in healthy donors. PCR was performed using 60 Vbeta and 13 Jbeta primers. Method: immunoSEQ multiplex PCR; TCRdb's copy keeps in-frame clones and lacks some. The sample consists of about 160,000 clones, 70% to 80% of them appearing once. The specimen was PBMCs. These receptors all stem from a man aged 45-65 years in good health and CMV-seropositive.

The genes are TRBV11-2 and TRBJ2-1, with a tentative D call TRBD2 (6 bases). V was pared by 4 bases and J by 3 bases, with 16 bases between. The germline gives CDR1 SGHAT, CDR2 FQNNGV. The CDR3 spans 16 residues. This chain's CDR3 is CASSSGDGGFYNEQFF. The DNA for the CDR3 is TGTGCCAGCAGCTCGGGGGACGGAGGGTTCTACAATGAGCAGTTCTTC.

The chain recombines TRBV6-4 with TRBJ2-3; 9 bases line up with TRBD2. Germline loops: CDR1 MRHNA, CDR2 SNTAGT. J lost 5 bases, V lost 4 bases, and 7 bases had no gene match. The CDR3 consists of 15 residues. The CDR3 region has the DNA TGTGCCAGCAGTGCTAGCGGGGAAGCGGTAGATACGCAGTATTTT. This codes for CASSASGEAVDTQYF.

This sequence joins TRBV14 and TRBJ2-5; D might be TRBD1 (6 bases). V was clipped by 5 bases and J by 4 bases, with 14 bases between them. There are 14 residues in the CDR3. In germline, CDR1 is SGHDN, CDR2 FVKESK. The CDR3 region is CASSFRQDRETQYF. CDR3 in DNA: TGTGCCAGCAGCTTCAGACAGGATAGAGAGACCCAGTACTTC.

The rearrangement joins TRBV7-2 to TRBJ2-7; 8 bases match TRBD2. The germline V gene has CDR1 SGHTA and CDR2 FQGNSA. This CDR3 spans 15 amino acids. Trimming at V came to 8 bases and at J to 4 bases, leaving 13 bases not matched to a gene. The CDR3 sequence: CASVLWGGGWYEQYF. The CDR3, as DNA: TGTGCCAGCGTTTTGTGGGGCGGGGGGTGGTACGAGCAGTACTTC.

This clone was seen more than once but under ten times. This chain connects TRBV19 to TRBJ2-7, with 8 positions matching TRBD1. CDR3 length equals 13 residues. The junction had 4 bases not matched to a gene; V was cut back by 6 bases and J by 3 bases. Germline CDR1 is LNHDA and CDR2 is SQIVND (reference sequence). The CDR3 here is CASSRGPLYEQYF. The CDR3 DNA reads TGTGCCAGTAGCAGGGGGCCGCTCTACGAGCAGTACTTC.

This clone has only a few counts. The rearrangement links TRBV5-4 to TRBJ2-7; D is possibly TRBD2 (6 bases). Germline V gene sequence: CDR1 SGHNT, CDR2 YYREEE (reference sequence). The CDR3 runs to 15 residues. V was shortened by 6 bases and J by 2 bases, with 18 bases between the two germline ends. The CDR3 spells CASTYQGGLPYEQYF. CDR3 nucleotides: TGTGCCAGCACCTACCAGGGAGGTCTTCCCTACGAGCAGTACTTC.

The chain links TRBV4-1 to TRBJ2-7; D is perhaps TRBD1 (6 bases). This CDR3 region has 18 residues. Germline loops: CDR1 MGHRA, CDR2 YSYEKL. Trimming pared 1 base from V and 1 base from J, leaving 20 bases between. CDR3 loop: CASSQGVGAGTPSYEQYF. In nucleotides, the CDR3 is TGCGCCAGCAGCCAAGGAGTTGGGGCCGGGACACCGTCCTACGAGCAGTACTTC.

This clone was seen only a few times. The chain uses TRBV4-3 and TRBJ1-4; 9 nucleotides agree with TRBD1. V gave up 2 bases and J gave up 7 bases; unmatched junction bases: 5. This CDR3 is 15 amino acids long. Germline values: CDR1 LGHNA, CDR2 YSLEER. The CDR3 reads CASSQHRGHGEKLFF. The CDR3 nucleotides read TGCGCCAGCAGCCAACACAGGGGGCACGGTGAAAAACTGTTTTTT.

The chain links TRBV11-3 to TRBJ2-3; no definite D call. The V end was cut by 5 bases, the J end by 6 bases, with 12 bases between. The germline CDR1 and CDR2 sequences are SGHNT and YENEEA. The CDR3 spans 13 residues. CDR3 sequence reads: CASSPAHSDTQYF. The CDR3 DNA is TGTGCCAGCAGCCCCGCCCACTCGGATACGCAGTATTTT. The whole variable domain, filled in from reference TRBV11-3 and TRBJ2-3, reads EAGVVQSPRYKIIEKKQPVAFWCNPISGHNTLYWYLQNLGQGPELLIRYENEEAVDDSQLPKDRFSAERLKGVDSTLKIQPAELGDSAVYLCASSPAHSDTQYFGPGTRLTVL.

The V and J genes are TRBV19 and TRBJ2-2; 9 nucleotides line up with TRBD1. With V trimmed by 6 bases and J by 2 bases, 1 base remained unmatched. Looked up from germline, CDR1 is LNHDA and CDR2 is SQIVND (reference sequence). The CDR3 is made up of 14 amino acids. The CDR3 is CASRTGGNTGELFF. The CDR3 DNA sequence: TGTGCCAGTAGAACAGGGGGCAACACCGGGGAGCTGTTTTTT. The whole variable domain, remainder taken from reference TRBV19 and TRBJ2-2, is DGGITQSPKYLFRKEGQNVTLSCEQNLNHDAMYWYRQDPGQGLRLIYYSQIVNDFQKGDIAEGYSVSREKKESFPLTVTSAQKNPTAFYLCASRTGGNTGELFFGEGSRLTVL.

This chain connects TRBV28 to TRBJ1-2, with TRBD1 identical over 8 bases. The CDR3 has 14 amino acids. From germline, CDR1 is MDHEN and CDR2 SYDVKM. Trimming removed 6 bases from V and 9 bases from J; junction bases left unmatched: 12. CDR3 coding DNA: TGTGCCAGCAGAAGACAGGGGCCGCGAATGCGCTACACCTTC. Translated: CASRRQGPRMRYTF.

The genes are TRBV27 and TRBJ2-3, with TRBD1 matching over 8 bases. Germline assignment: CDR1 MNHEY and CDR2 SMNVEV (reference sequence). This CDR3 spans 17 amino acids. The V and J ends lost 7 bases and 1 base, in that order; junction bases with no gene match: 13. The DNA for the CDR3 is TGTGCCAGCACTGAAATCCGGACAGGGCTTCGCACAGATACGCAGTATTTT. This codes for CASTEIRTGLRTDTQYF.

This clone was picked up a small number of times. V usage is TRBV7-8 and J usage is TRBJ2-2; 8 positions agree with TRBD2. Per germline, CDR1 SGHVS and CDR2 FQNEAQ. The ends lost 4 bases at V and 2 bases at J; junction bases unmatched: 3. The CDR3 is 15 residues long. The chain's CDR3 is CASSSRGGNTGELFF. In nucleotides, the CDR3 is TGTGCCAGCAGCTCACGGGGGGGAAACACCGGGGAGCTGTTTTTT.

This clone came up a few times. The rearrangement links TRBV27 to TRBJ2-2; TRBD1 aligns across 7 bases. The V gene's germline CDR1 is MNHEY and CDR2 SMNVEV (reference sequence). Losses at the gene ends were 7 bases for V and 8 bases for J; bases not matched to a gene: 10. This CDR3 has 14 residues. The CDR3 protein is CASKKRQGSGELFF. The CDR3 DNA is TGTGCCAGCAAAAAACGACAGGGCTCTGGGGAGCTGTTTTTT.

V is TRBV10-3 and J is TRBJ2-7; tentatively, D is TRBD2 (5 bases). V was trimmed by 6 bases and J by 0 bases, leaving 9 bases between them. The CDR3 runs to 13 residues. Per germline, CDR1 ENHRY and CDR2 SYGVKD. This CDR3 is CAIRGASSYEQYF. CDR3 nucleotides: TGTGCCATCAGGGGAGCTAGCTCCTACGAGCAGTACTTC.

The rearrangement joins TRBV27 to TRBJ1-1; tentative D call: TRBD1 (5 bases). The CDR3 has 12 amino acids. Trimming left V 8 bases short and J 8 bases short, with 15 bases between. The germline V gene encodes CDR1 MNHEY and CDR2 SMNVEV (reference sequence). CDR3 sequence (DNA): TGTGCCAGCGGGTGGCGACAGAAAGAAGCTTTCTTT. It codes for CASGWRQKEAFF.

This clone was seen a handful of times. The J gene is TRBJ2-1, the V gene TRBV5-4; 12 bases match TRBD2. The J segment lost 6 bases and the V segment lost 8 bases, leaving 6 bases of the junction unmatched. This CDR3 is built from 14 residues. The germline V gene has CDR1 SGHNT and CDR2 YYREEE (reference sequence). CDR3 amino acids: CASSSGGASNEQFF. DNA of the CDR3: TGTGCCAGTTCTAGCGGGGGGGCAAGCAATGAGCAGTTCTTC.

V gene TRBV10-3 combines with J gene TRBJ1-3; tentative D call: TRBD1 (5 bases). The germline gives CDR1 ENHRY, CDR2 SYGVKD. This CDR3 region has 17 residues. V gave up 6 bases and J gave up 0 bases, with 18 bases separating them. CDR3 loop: CAIRDSTTGSSGNTIYF. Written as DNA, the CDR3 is TGTGCCATCAGGGATTCAACTACAGGTAGCTCTGGAAACACCATATATTTT.

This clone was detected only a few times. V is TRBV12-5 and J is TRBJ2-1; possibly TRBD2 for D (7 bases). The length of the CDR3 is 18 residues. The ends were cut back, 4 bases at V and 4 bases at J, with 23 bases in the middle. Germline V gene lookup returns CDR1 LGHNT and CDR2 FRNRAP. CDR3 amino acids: CASGSPLGGGPMYNEQFF. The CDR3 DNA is TGTGCTAGTGGTTCTCCGCTGGGGGGGGGCCCGATGTACAATGAGCAGTTCTTC.

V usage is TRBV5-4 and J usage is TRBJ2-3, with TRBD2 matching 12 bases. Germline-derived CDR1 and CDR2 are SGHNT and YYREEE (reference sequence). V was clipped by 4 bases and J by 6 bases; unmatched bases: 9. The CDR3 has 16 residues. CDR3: CASSLPSSGGADTQYF. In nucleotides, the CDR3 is TGTGCCAGCAGCCTCCCTTCTAGCGGGGGGGCTGATACGCAGTATTTT.

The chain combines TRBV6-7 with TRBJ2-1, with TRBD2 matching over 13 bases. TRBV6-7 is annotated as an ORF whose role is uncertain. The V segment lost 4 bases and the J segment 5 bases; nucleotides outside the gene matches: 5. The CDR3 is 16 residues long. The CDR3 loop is CASSSLLAGGNNEQFF. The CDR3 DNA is TGTGCCAGCAGTTCCTTACTAGCGGGGGGGAACAATGAGCAGTTCTTC.

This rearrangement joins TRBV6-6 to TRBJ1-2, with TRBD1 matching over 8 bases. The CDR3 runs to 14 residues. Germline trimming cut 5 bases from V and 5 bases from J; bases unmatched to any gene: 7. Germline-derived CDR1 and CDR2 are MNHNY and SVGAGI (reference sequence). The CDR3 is CASSNGQGTYGYTF. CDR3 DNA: TGTGCCAGCAGTAATGGACAGGGAACATATGGCTACACCTTC.

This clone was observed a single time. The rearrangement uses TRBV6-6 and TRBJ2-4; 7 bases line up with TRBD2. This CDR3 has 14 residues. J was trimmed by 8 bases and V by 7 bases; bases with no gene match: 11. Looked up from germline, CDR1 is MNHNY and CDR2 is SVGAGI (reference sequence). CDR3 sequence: CASTTGEGGDIQYF. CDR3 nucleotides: TGTGCCAGCACAACCGGGGAGGGAGGGGACATTCAGTACTTC.

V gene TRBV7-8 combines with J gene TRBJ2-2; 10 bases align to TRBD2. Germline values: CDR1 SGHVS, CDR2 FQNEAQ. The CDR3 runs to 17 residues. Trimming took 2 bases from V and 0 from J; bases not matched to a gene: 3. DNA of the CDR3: TGTGCCAGCAGCTTAATAAGCGGGGGGGCGAACACCGGGGAGCTGTTTTTT. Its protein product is CASSLISGGANTGELFF.

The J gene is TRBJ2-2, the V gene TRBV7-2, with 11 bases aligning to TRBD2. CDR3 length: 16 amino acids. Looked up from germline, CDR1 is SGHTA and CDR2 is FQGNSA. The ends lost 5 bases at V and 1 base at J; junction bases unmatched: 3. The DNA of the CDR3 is TGTGCCAGCAGCCGAGGACTAGCGGGGAACACCGGGGAGCTGTTTTTT. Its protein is CASSRGLAGNTGELFF. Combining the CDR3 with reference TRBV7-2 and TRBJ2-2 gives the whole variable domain GAGVSQSPSNKVTEKGKDVELRCDPISGHTALYWYRQSLGQGLEFLIYFQGNSAPDKSGLPSDRFSAERTGGSVSTLTIQRTQQEDSAVYLCASSRGLAGNTGELFFGEGSRLTVL.

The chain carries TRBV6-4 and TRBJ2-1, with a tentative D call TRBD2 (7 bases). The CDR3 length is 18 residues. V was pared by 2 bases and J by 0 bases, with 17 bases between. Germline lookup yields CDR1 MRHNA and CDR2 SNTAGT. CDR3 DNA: TGTGCCAGCAGTGACGGGCGCGGGGGCGCTTACTCCTACAATGAGCAGTTCTTC. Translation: CASSDGRGGAYSYNEQFF.

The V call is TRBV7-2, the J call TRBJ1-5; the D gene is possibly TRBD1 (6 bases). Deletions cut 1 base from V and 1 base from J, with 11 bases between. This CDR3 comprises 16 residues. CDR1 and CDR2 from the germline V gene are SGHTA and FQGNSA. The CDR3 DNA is TGTGCCAGCAGCTTAGTAGGGGGTTCAAGCAATCAGCCCCAGCATTTT. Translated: CASSLVGGSSNQPQHF. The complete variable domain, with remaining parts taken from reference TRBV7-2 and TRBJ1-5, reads GAGVSQSPSNKVTEKGKDVELRCDPISGHTALYWYRQSLGQGLEFLIYFQGNSAPDKSGLPSDRFSAERTGGSVSTLTIQRTQQEDSAVYLCASSLVGGSSNQPQHFGDGTRLSIL.

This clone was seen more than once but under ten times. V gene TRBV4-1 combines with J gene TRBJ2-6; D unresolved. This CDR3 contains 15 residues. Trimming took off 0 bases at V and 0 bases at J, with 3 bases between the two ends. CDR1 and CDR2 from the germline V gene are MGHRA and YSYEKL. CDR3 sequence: CASSQDSSGANVLTF. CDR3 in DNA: TGCGCCAGCAGCCAAGACAGCTCTGGGGCCAACGTCCTGACTTTC.